This T cell receptor beta chain was identified in a study of blood T cell repertoires in COVID-19. Of note for this clone: Other DNA sequences in the sample encode the same CDR3.

The data were produced by immunoSEQ multiplex PCR, yet TCRdb's version contains in-frame clones alone and is incomplete. The sample has about 270,000 clones, 75% to 90% seen once; the top ten hold approximately 4%. With 6 bases removed from V and 4 bases from J, the gap between germline ends came to 13 bases. The CDR3 covers 13 residues. This receptor was taken from a woman aged 25 to 39 with acute COVID-19. The specimen was PBMCs or T cells enriched from blood (not recorded which). V and J are TRBV12-3 or TRBV12-4 and TRBJ2-7; maybe TRBD1 (5 bases). The DNA of the CDR3 is TGTGCCAGCAGATTGGGGCAGTCTTACGAGCAGTACTTC. Residues: CASRLGQSYEQYF.